Each of the 3 T cell receptor beta chains below was sequenced from the same sample in a study of long-term antiretroviral therapy in people with HIV. Sequencing relied on immunoSEQ assay v3.0, run at survey level. The repertoire was sequenced with immunoSEQ multiplex PCR; TCRdb's copy has only in-frame clones and lacks some. The sample holds tens of thousands of clones, roughly 80% seen once. The sequences come from unsorted PBMCs, collected 1.1 years before starting antiretroviral therapy. The receptors were gathered from a woman aged 25 to 39 with HIV.

The V gene is TRBV7-9, the J gene TRBJ1-2; D unclear. Germline loops: CDR1 SEHNR, CDR2 FQNEAQ (reference sequence). The CDR3 is made up of 15 amino acids. Trimming shortened V by 0 bases and J by 0 bases, and 8 bases separated the two germline ends. The CDR3 region has the DNA TGTGCCAGCAGCTTAGCTGGGCTAGCTAACTATGGCTACACCTTC. As protein: CASSLAGLANYGYTF.

This rearrangement joins TRBV7-9 to TRBJ2-1, with D possibly TRBD2 on 5 matching bases. The V end was cut by 7 bases, the J end by 6 bases, with 19 bases between. Germline CDR1 reads SEHNR; CDR2 reads FQNEAQ (reference sequence). The CDR3 runs 15 residues. The CDR3 loop is CASIRRGPKGNEQFF. The CDR3 region has the DNA TGTGCCAGCATTAGACGGGGTCCTAAGGGCAATGAGCAGTTCTTC. Complete variable domain (other parts from reference TRBV7-9 and TRBJ2-1): DTGVSQNPRHKITKRGQNVTFRCDPISEHNRLYWYRQTLGQGPEFLTYFQNEAQLEKSRLLSDRFSAERPKGSFSTLEIQRTEQGDSAMYLCASIRRGPKGNEQFFGPGTRLTVL.

The chain joins TRBV28 to TRBJ2-7; no reliable D call. The CDR3 spans 15 residues. Between the trimmed V and J ends, which lost 3 bases and 4 bases, there was a span of 16 bases. Germline V gives CDR1 MDHEN, CDR2 SYDVKM. The CDR3 loop reads CASSFGQLAAYEQYF. The CDR3 nucleotides read TGTGCCAGCAGTTTTGGGCAGTTGGCAGCTTACGAGCAGTACTTC.